These 27 T cell receptor beta chains originate from one sample sequenced in a study of T cell responses to AZD1222 COVID-19 vaccine. Sequencing was performed with immunoSEQ multiplex PCR; in TCRdb, only in-frame clones are kept and a portion is missing. In the table there are around 110,000 clones, around 91% of which are singletons. Sample: peripheral blood, taken on day 0 of AZD1222 vaccination. Source of these receptors: an adult in good health.

The gene calls are TRBV5-1 and TRBJ2-3; the match to TRBD1 covers 9 bases. V gave up 3 bases and J gave up 0 bases; unmatched junction bases: 11. Germline values: CDR1 SGHRS, CDR2 YFSETQ. The CDR3 runs 18 residues. CDR3 loop: CASSSITLGTGSTDTQYF. The DNA for the CDR3 is TGCGCCAGCAGCTCCATCACCTTAGGGACAGGGAGCACAGATACGCAGTATTTT.

The J gene is TRBJ1-2, the V gene TRBV2; D is possibly TRBD1 (5 bases). The ends were cut back, 10 bases at V and 4 bases at J, with 13 bases in the middle. Germline V gene data show CDR1 as SNHLY and CDR2 as FYNNEI. This CDR3 has 12 amino acids. The CDR3: CATREAAYGYTF. The CDR3 region has the DNA TGTGCCACCAGGGAAGCCGCCTATGGCTACACCTTC.

The gene calls are TRBV18 and TRBJ2-1, with D possibly TRBD1 on 6 matching bases. V lost 3 bases and J 4 bases, leaving 13 bases between the germline ends. Germline V gives CDR1 KGHSH, CDR2 LQKENI. This CDR3 spans 15 amino acids. The CDR3 loop reads CASSPTPQGYNEQFF. CDR3 nucleotides: TGTGCCAGCTCACCTACTCCGCAGGGGTACAATGAGCAGTTCTTC.

This clone has only one observation. V is TRBV19 and J is TRBJ1-5, with D perhaps matching TRBD1 (6 bases). The germline V gene encodes CDR1 LNHDA and CDR2 SQIVND (reference sequence). Between the trimmed V and J ends, which lost 3 bases and 5 bases, there was a span of 11 bases. The CDR3 contains 14 residues. The CDR3 coding sequence is TGTGCCAGTAGTATTGGCAGGGGCCATCAGCCCCAGCATTTT. Translating it yields CASSIGRGHQPQHF.

The chain has TRBV5-1 and TRBJ1-4; D is uncertain. The CDR3 is 14 amino acids. Germline CDR1 is SGHRS and CDR2 is YFSETQ. Trimming took 0 bases from V and 5 from J, leaving 8 bases between them. The CDR3 region has the DNA TGCGCCAGCAGCTTGGGGTGGACCAATGAAAAACTGTTTTTT. Protein: CASSLGWTNEKLFF.

The rearrangement joins TRBV4-1 to TRBJ2-7; TRBD1 matches 8 bases. Germline V gene lookup returns CDR1 MGHRA and CDR2 YSYEKL. The CDR3 loop spans 18 amino acids. V gave up 3 bases and J gave up 2 bases; unmatched junction bases: 15. CDR3 loop: CASSHTGGPGPPTYEQYF. The CDR3 nucleotides read TGCGCCAGCAGCCACACAGGGGGGCCGGGGCCGCCTACCTACGAGCAGTACTTC.

V gene TRBV19 combines with J gene TRBJ1-4; D is possibly TRBD1 (5 bases). CDR1 and CDR2 from the germline V gene are LNHDA and SQIVND (reference sequence). Trimming left V 7 bases short and J 7 bases short, with 16 bases between. CDR3 length: 14 residues. CDR3 sequence reads: CASTPAVGGEKLFF. As DNA, the CDR3 is TGTGCCAGTACCCCGGCGGTGGGGGGTGAAAAACTGTTTTTT.

This clone was counted between two and nine times. The rearrangement links TRBV30 to TRBJ1-5, with D uncertain. Deletions cut 1 base from V and 5 bases from J, with 9 bases between. This CDR3 region has 13 residues. Looked up from germline, CDR1 is GTSNPN and CDR2 is SVGIG (reference sequence). CDR3 DNA sequence: TGTGCCTGGAGTGGGATGCGGGATCAGCCCCAGCATTTT. Amino acid sequence: CAWSGMRDQPQHF.

The chain combines TRBV18 with TRBJ2-5; D is uncertain. The CDR3 is 12 amino acids. The germline V gene has CDR1 KGHSH and CDR2 LQKENI. Trimming shortened V by 6 bases and J by 4 bases, and 9 bases separated the two germline ends. The CDR3 DNA reads TGTGCCAGCTCGCTAACCAGAGAGACCCAGTACTTC. Its protein is CASSLTRETQYF.

The gene calls are TRBV5-1 and TRBJ1-2; 10 bases are shared with TRBD1. V was clipped by 0 bases and J by 4 bases; unmatched bases: 3. The CDR3 spans 15 residues. Germline V gene data show CDR1 as SGHRS and CDR2 as YFSETQ. CDR3 sequence: CASSLAGQGSYGYTF. The CDR3 DNA sequence: TGCGCCAGCAGCTTGGCGGGACAGGGGAGCTATGGCTACACCTTC.

The chain employs TRBV9 and TRBJ1-6; TRBD1 matches 7 bases. The junction had 4 bases not matched to a gene; V was cut back by 0 bases and J by 10 bases. Germline loops: CDR1 SGDLS, CDR2 YYNGEE. The CDR3 has 14 amino acids. The CDR3: CASSVGDRGSPLHF. In DNA, the CDR3 is TGTGCCAGCAGCGTAGGGGACAGAGGGTCACCCCTCCACTTT.

This chain links TRBV30 with TRBJ2-5; TRBD2 matches at 14 bases. The germline V gene encodes CDR1 GTSNPN and CDR2 SVGIG (reference sequence). The V and J ends lost 0 bases and 5 bases, in that order; junction bases with no gene match: 5. The CDR3 loop spans 16 amino acids. The CDR3 here is CAWSVGTSGGGETQYF. In DNA form, the CDR3 reads TGTGCCTGGAGTGTAGGGACTAGCGGGGGAGGTGAGACCCAGTACTTC.

The chain couples TRBV9 to TRBJ2-2; 10 bases fit TRBD2. In germline, CDR1 is SGDLS, CDR2 YYNGEE. V lost 3 bases, J lost 1 base, and 12 bases stayed unmatched. The CDR3 totals 19 residues. As DNA, the CDR3 is TGTGCCAGCAGCGCCAGGGGGCTAGCGGGAGCCGTGAACACCGGGGAGCTGTTTTTT. It yields the protein CASSARGLAGAVNTGELFF. Complete variable domain (other parts from reference TRBV9 and TRBJ2-2): DSGVTQTPKHLITATGQRVTLRCSPRSGDLSVYWYQQSLDQGLQFLIQYYNGEERAKGNILERFSAQQFPDLHSELNLSSLELGDSALYFCASSARGLAGAVNTGELFFGEGSRLTVL.

V usage is TRBV19 and J usage is TRBJ2-1, with a weak D call TRBD1 (5 bases). V lost 7 bases, J lost 7 bases, and 17 bases lay in between. The CDR3 totals 14 residues. Germline V gene sequence: CDR1 LNHDA, CDR2 SQIVND (reference sequence). CDR3 sequence: CASTPRQGRNEQFF. The CDR3 DNA reads as TGTGCCAGTACCCCCCGGCAGGGTCGGAATGAGCAGTTCTTC.

The chain is built from TRBV11-1 and TRBJ1-1, with unresolved D. CDR1 and CDR2 from the germline V gene are SGHAT and FQDESV (reference sequence). The CDR3 is 11 amino acids. Trimming pared 5 bases from V and 7 bases from J, leaving 8 bases between. In nucleotides, the CDR3 is TGTGCCAGCAGCCGCGGGCATGAAGCTTTCTTT. Protein product: CASSRGHEAFF. Using reference TRBV11-1 and TRBJ1-1 for the parts outside the CDR3, the full variable domain is EAEVAQSPRYKITEKSQAVAFWCDPISGHATLYWYRQILGQGPELLVQFQDESVVDDSQLPKDRFSAERLKGVDSTLKIQPAELGDSAMYLCASSRGHEAFFGQGTRLTVV.

The chain employs TRBV9 and TRBJ2-1; D gene ambiguous. Looked up from germline, CDR1 is SGDLS and CDR2 is YYNGEE. Trimming pared 2 bases from V and 5 bases from J, leaving 8 bases between. This CDR3 has 13 amino acids. CDR3 loop: CASSVGPHNEQFF. The CDR3 coding sequence is TGTGCCAGCAGCGTGGGTCCCCACAATGAGCAGTTCTTC.

The rearrangement joins TRBV19 to TRBJ1-6, with D perhaps TRBD1 (6 bases). Germline V gene data show CDR1 as LNHDA and CDR2 as SQIVND (reference sequence). The CDR3 spans 14 residues. V lost 5 bases, J lost 4 bases, and 9 bases lay in between. The DNA of the CDR3 is TGTGCCAGTAGTCTAACAGGGTATAATTCACCCCTCCACTTT. Translation: CASSLTGYNSPLHF.

This clone was counted a single time. DNA for the CDR3: TGCGCCAGCAGCTTGGGGGGTTTGGGCAATCAGCCCCAGCATTTT. It translates to CASSLGGLGNQPQHF. The rearrangement joins TRBV5-1 to TRBJ1-5; D not certain. The CDR3 totals 15 residues. V lost 0 bases, J lost 2 bases, and 9 bases lay in between. Germline values: CDR1 SGHRS, CDR2 YFSETQ.

The J gene is TRBJ1-1, the V gene TRBV30; no reliable D call. Between the trimmed V and J ends, which lost 1 base and 6 bases, there was a span of 3 bases. Germline V CDR1 and CDR2: GTSNPN, SVGIG (reference sequence). The CDR3 is made up of 10 amino acids. As DNA, the CDR3 is TGTGCCTGGAGTGCGCCTGAAGCTTTCTTT. It translates to CAWSAPEAFF.

The V call is TRBV6-2 or TRBV6-3, the J call TRBJ2-2; D unresolved. The CDR3 extends over 14 amino acids. CDR1 is MNHEY and CDR2 is SVGEGT in the germline V gene. Trimming left V 2 bases short and J 4 bases short, with 8 bases between. CDR3 in amino acids: CASSYLRITGELFF. In nucleotides, the CDR3 is TGTGCCAGCAGTTACCTACGAATCACCGGGGAGCTGTTTTTT.

The rearrangement joins TRBV30 to TRBJ1-1; D gene ambiguous. V was trimmed by 0 bases and J by 0 bases, leaving 5 bases between them. The germline CDR1 and CDR2 sequences are GTSNPN and SVGIG (reference sequence). The CDR3 runs 13 residues. DNA for the CDR3: TGTGCCTGGAGTGTAACGGTGAACACTGAAGCTTTCTTT. It codes for CAWSVTVNTEAFF.

This clone was recorded once. The chain combines TRBV6-6 with TRBJ1-6, with D possibly being TRBD1 (6 bases). V was clipped by 8 bases and J by 5 bases, with 7 bases between them. The germline CDR1 and CDR2 sequences are MNHNY and SVGAGI (reference sequence). The CDR3 totals 12 residues. CDR3 in DNA: TGTGCCAGCCGGGACAATAATTCACCCCTCCACTTT. It encodes CASRDNNSPLHF.

Only a few counts were recorded for this clone. This chain links TRBV7-9 with TRBJ1-6, with 8 bases identical to TRBD1. CDR3 length equals 19 residues. V dropped 2 bases and J dropped 4; count of bases not matched to a gene: 13. CDR1 is SEHNR, CDR2 FQNEAQ, per germline (reference sequence). The CDR3 loop reads CASSLRGFRGPRYNSPLHF. The CDR3 nucleotides read TGTGCCAGCAGCTTAAGGGGTTTCAGGGGGCCGAGGTATAATTCACCCCTCCACTTT.

This clone was observed a few times. This rearrangement joins TRBV4-2 to TRBJ2-2, with D possibly TRBD2 on 5 matching bases. Germline lookup yields CDR1 LGHNA and CDR2 YNFKEQ. V gave up 0 bases and J gave up 4 bases, with 9 bases separating them. This CDR3 is built from 15 residues. The CDR3 coding sequence is TGTGCCAGCAGCCAAGAATCCCGGGGCACCGGGGAGCTGTTTTTT. Residues: CASSQESRGTGELFF.

The gene calls are TRBV27 and TRBJ1-5, with 7 bases fitting TRBD1. This CDR3 spans 12 amino acids. Germline-derived CDR1 and CDR2 are MNHEY and SMNVEV (reference sequence). The V and J ends lost 5 bases and 16 bases, in that order; junction bases with no gene match: 11. The CDR3 sequence: CASSQPGQRFHF. The CDR3 bases are TGTGCCAGCAGTCAGCCGGGACAGCGGTTCCATTTT.

The chain employs TRBV30 and TRBJ1-6; D perhaps matches TRBD1 (5 bases). Germline lookup yields CDR1 GTSNPN and CDR2 SVGIG (reference sequence). V dropped 4 bases and J dropped 4 bases, with 20 bases sitting between them. This CDR3 contains 17 residues. The CDR3 DNA reads TGTGCCTGGAAACTTGGGGGATACGGGACTTATAATTCACCCCTCCACTTT. Protein: CAWKLGGYGTYNSPLHF.

As DNA, the CDR3 is TGTGCCCTTCTTCCGGACAGATATAATTCACCCCTCCACTTT. It encodes CALLPDRYNSPLHF. This chain connects TRBV6-5 to TRBJ1-6; D is perhaps TRBD1 (6 bases). The CDR3 loop spans 14 amino acids. Germline lookup yields CDR1 MNHEY and CDR2 SVGAGI. V was clipped by 11 bases and J by 4 bases, with 15 bases between them.